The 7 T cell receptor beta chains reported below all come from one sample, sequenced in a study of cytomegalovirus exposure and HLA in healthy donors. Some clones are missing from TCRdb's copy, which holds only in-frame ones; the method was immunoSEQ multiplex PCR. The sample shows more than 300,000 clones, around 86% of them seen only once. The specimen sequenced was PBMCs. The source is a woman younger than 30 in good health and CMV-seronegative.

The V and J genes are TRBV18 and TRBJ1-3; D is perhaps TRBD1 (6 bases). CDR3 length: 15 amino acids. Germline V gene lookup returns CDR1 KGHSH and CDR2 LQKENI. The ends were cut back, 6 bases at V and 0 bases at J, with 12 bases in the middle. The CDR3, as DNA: TGTGCCAGCTCCCCCCCGGACAGCTCTGGAAACACCATATATTTT. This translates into CASSPPDSSGNTIYF.

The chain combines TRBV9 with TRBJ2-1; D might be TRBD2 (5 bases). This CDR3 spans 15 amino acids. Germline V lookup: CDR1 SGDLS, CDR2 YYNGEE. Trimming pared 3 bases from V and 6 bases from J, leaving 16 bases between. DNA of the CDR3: TGTGCCAGCAGCGCCTCGGATTACAGCGGCAATGAGCAGTTCTTC. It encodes CASSASDYSGNEQFF.

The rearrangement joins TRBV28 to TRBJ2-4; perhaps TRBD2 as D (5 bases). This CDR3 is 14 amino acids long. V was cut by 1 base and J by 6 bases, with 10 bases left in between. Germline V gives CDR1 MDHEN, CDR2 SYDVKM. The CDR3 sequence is CASSLSSSGNIQYF. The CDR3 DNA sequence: TGTGCCAGCAGTTTATCGTCCAGCGGAAACATTCAGTACTTC.

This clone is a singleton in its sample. CDR3 nucleotide sequence: TGCGCCAGCAGCCAACATATACAGGGGTCTGGGTACGAGCAGTACTTC. It specifies CASSQHIQGSGYEQYF. The chain has TRBV4-1 and TRBJ2-7; TRBD1 agrees at 7 bases. The CDR3 consists of 16 residues. The V and J ends lost 2 bases and 4 bases, in that order; junction bases with no gene match: 11. The germline CDR1 and CDR2 sequences are MGHRA and YSYEKL.

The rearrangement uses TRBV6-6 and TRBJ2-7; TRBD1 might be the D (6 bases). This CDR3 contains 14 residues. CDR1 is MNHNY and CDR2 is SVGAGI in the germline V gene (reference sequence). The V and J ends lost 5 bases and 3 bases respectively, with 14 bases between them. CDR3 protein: CASSTPGQNYEQYF. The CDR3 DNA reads TGTGCCAGCAGTACCCCTGGACAGAACTACGAGCAGTACTTC.

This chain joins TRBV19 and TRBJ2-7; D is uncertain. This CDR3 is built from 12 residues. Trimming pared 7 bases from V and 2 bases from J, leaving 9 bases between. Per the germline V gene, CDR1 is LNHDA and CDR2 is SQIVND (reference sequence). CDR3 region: CASIYLTYEQYF. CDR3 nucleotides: TGTGCCAGTATTTACTTAACCTACGAGCAGTACTTC.

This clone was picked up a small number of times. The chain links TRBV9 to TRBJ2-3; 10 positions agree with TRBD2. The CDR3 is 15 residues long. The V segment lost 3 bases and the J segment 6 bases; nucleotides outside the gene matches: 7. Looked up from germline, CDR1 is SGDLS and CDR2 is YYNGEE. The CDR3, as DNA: TGTGCCAGCAGCGCGCGACTAGCGGGTCCGGATACGCAGTATTTT. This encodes CASSARLAGPDTQYF.